This T cell receptor beta chain was recovered during a study of control samples from healthy donors and cancer patients. The V and J ends lost 4 bases and 0 bases respectively, with 10 bases between them. Germline lookup yields CDR1 LNHDA and CDR2 SQIVND (reference sequence). CDR3 size: 15 residues. Some clones are missing from TCRdb's copy, which holds only in-frame ones; the method was immunoSEQ multiplex PCR. The top ten clones hold about an eighth of a sample with about 270,000 clones, approximately 80% of them seen once. The sequenced sample consisted of PBMCs. The J gene is TRBJ1-3, the V gene TRBV19; D unclear. The origin of this receptor is an older woman with lung cancer. The CDR3 region has the DNA TGTGCCAGTAGTACCGGACGGATCTCTGGAAACACCATATATTTT. Translating it yields CASSTGRISGNTIYF.